This is a list of T cell receptor beta chains from one sample in a study of CD8 T cells in Susac syndrome. TCRdb analysed the immunoSEQ multiplex PCR reads with MiXCR anew, one entry per CDR3 protein. The sample lists around 190,000 distinct CDR3 sequences; 85% to 95% were seen once. Sequenced input: CD4+ T cells from PBMCs. Receptor source: a human donor in good health. The CDR3 runs from the conserved cysteine through the conserved F or W. The D gene is left open where the match is weak. Part of the rows lack a size; the others show once, few, many or a class for expanded clones.

clone size	D gene	V gene	J gene	CDR3 protein	CDR3 DNA
.	.	TRBV7-8	TRBJ1-4	CASSSSGDEKLFF	TGTGCCAGCAGCTCCAGTGGGGATGAAAAACTGTTTTTT
.	.	TRBV29-1	TRBJ2-3	CSVEPRDTQYF	TGCAGCGTTGAGCCAAGAGATACGCAGTATTTT
few	.	TRBV3-1	TRBJ2-3	CASSQDLADTQYF	TGTGCCAGCAGCCAGGACCTAGCGGATACGCAGTATTTT
.	.	TRBV29-1	TRBJ2-3	CSAKLEGTDTQYF	TGCAGCGCGAAACTGGAAGGCACAGATACGCAGTATTTT
.	.	TRBV6-5	TRBJ2-7	CASSYSPRPTLGYEQYF	TGTGCCAGCAGTTACTCCCCTCGACCGACCCTTGGCTACGAGCAGTACTTC
.	.	TRBV27	TRBJ1-2	CASSPEWTDYGYTF	TGTGCCAGCAGTCCCGAATGGACAGACTATGGCTACACCTTC
.	TRBD1	TRBV20-1	TRBJ2-7	CSAAQGLNYEQYF	TGCAGTGCTGCACAGGGGTTGAATTACGAGCAGTACTTC
.	TRBD1	TRBV25-1	TRBJ2-3	CASSSGTGYTDTQYF	TGTGCCAGCAGTAGTGGGACAGGGTACACAGATACGCAGTATTTT
.	.	TRBV18	TRBJ2-5	CASSPVTGKPQETQYF	TGTGCCAGCTCACCGGTCACAGGGAAGCCCCAAGAGACCCAGTACTTC
.	.	TRBV29-1	TRBJ1-5	CSVSNWPNQPQHF	TGCAGCGTTTCTAATTGGCCGAATCAGCCCCAGCATTTT
.	TRBD2	TRBV20-1	TRBJ2-3	CSALVLAGLPDTQYF	TGCAGTGCTCTAGTTCTAGCGGGATTGCCAGATACGCAGTATTTT
.	.	TRBV25-1	TRBJ2-6	CASRPPGANVLTF	TGTGCCAGCCGACCTCCGGGGGCCAACGTCCTGACTTTC
.	.	TRBV27	TRBJ1-5	CASSFEFNQPQHF	TGTGCCAGCAGTTTCGAGTTCAATCAGCCCCAGCATTTT
.	.	TRBV24-1	TRBJ2-5	CATRSGDQYF	TGTGCCACACGTTCCGGGGACCAGTACTTC
.	TRBD1	TRBV20-1	TRBJ2-1	CSAMTGGSNEQFF	TGCAGTGCGATGACAGGGGGTTCGAATGAGCAGTTCTTC
.	TRBD1	TRBV27	TRBJ1-2	CASRFLRDRGSGDGYTF	TGTGCCAGTCGTTTCCTCCGGGACAGGGGAAGTGGAGATGGCTACACCTTC
.	.	TRBV11-2	TRBJ2-4	CASSSTFGNIQYF	TGTGCCAGCAGCTCGACGTTCGGTAACATTCAGTACTTC
.	.	TRBV5-1	TRBJ1-1	CASSLGDRQAFF	TGCGCCAGCAGCTTGGGTGACAGGCAAGCTTTCTTT
.	.	TRBV28	TRBJ2-1	CASSLQGSSYNEQFF	TGTGCCAGCAGTTTGCAGGGGAGCTCCTACAATGAGCAGTTCTTC
.	.	TRBV14	TRBJ2-3	CASRGDISTDTQYF	TGTGCCAGCAGAGGGGACATCAGCACAGATACGCAGTATTTT
.	.	TRBV20-1	TRBJ1-2	CSARVHGHHYGYTF	TGCAGTGCTAGGGTTCACGGACACCACTATGGCTACACCTTC
.	.	TRBV28	TRBJ1-2	CASSAGTGGYTF	TGTGCCAGCAGTGCGGGGACTGGTGGCTACACCTTC
.	.	TRBV29-1	TRBJ2-2	CSVEGPGELFF	TGCAGCGTCGAGGGTCCCGGGGAGCTGTTTTTT
.	.	TRBV20-1	TRBJ2-5	CSASRSRVLIGTQYF	TGCAGTGCTAGTAGATCCCGGGTCCTGATAGGGACCCAGTACTTC
.	.	TRBV11-2	TRBJ1-1	CASSQLRVQGAEAFF	TGTGCCAGCAGCCAGCTTAGGGTACAGGGAGCTGAAGCTTTCTTT
.	.	TRBV9	TRBJ1-1	CASSGDNGGAFF	TGTGCCAGCAGCGGGGACAACGGTGGGGCTTTCTTT
.	.	TRBV29-1	TRBJ2-1	CSVVIRDGSKSYNEQFF	TGCAGCGTTGTTATCCGGGACGGCAGTAAATCTTACAATGAGCAGTTCTTC
.	.	TRBV27	TRBJ2-3	CASSFWGRTDTQYF	TGTGCCAGCAGTTTCTGGGGGCGCACAGATACGCAGTATTTT
.	.	TRBV29-1	TRBJ1-1	CSVVPGTKNTEAFF	TGCAGCGTGGTCCCCGGGACAAAGAACACTGAAGCTTTCTTT
.	TRBD2	TRBV13	TRBJ2-1	CASSRPPGLAGGPSGEQFF	TGTGCCAGCAGTCGCCCTCCGGGACTAGCGGGAGGGCCCTCAGGTGAGCAGTTCTTC
once	.	TRBV20-1	TRBJ1-2	CSASQGGNGDGYTF	TGCAGTGCTAGTCAAGGGGGTAACGGGGATGGCTACACCTTC
few	TRBD1	TRBV29-1	TRBJ1-1	CSVGQGNTEAFF	TGCAGCGTTGGACAGGGGAACACTGAAGCTTTCTTT
once	TRBD1	TRBV19	TRBJ2-7	CASSMAPGTGGDEQYF	TGTGCCAGTAGTATGGCCCCCGGGACAGGGGGCGACGAGCAGTACTTC
.	.	TRBV23-1	TRBJ2-1	CASSQWWQAQYNEQFF	TGCGCCAGCAGTCAATGGTGGCAGGCTCAATACAATGAGCAGTTCTTC
.	.	TRBV5-1	TRBJ1-1	CASSAGVGAEAFF	TGCGCCAGCAGCGCAGGGGTGGGAGCTGAAGCTTTCTTT